What follows are 19 T cell receptor beta chains derived from one specimen sequenced in a study of cytomegalovirus exposure and HLA in healthy donors. The PCR used 60 Vbeta and 13 Jbeta primers. Assay used: immunoSEQ multiplex PCR; TCRdb lists only in-frame clones, some missing. The sample contains fewer than 150,000 clones, roughly 70% of which appear only once. The sample taken for sequencing was PBMCs. The source of these receptors is a woman between 35 and 50 years old in good health and CMV-seronegative.

The genes are TRBV10-3 and TRBJ2-1, with 12 bases that match TRBD2. The germline V gene has CDR1 ENHRY and CDR2 SYGVKD. CDR3 size: 15 residues. The ends lost 4 bases at V and 7 bases at J; junction bases unmatched: 5. The CDR3 loop is CAISGGTSGSNEQFF. The CDR3 region has the DNA TGTGCCATCAGTGGTGGGACTAGCGGGTCTAATGAGCAGTTCTTC.

The genes are TRBV5-1 and TRBJ2-3; TRBD2 aligns across 8 bases. With 0 bases clipped from V and 3 bases from J, the junction kept 15 bases outside the gene matches. This CDR3 contains 19 residues. Looked up from germline, CDR1 is SGHRS and CDR2 is YFSETQ. CDR3 protein: CASSLAGSGARRGTDTQYF. CDR3 DNA sequence: TGCGCCAGCAGCTTGGCTGGTAGCGGGGCCCGAAGAGGGACAGATACGCAGTATTTT. Together with reference TRBV5-1 and TRBJ2-3, the CDR3 gives the full variable domain: KAGVTQTPRYLIKTRGQQVTLSCSPISGHRSVSWYQQTPGQGLQFLFEYFSETQRNKGNFPGRFSGRQFSNSRSEMNVSTLELGDSALYLCASSLAGSGARRGTDTQYFGPGTRLTVL.

This chain connects TRBV18 to TRBJ2-1; 9 bases are shared with TRBD2. Germline CDR1 reads KGHSH; CDR2 reads LQKENI. J gave up 6 bases and V 5 bases, and 2 bases lay outside the gene matches. The CDR3 loop spans 13 amino acids. CDR3 DNA sequence: TGTGCCAGCTCAGGGACTAGCCGCAATGAGCAGTTCTTC. Its protein product is CASSGTSRNEQFF.

The J gene is TRBJ2-5, the V gene TRBV5-1, with 7 bases matching TRBD2. V was clipped by 1 base and J by 2 bases; unmatched bases: 14. Germline V lookup: CDR1 SGHRS, CDR2 YFSETQ. This CDR3 contains 18 residues. The CDR3 coding sequence is TGCGCCAGCAGCTTGCTGGCGGGAGAGGACGGGTTACAAGAGACCCAGTACTTC. It is translated as CASSLLAGEDGLQETQYF. The whole variable domain, filled in from reference TRBV5-1 and TRBJ2-5, reads KAGVTQTPRYLIKTRGQQVTLSCSPISGHRSVSWYQQTPGQGLQFLFEYFSETQRNKGNFPGRFSGRQFSNSRSEMNVSTLELGDSALYLCASSLLAGEDGLQETQYFGPGTRLLVL.

The chain recombines TRBV27 with TRBJ2-5; 10 nucleotides line up with TRBD2. The CDR3 runs 15 residues. Germline V gene data show CDR1 as MNHEY and CDR2 as SMNVEV (reference sequence). Trimming at V came to 6 bases and at J to 5 bases, leaving 9 bases not matched to a gene. In DNA, the CDR3 is TGTGCCAGCAGCTCCGGGACTAGCGCTTGGGAGACCCAGTACTTC. Its translation: CASSSGTSAWETQYF.

This clone was seen more than once but under ten times. This rearrangement joins TRBV6-5 to TRBJ1-1; TRBD1 matches at 8 bases. Trimming cost V 0 bases and J 5 bases; bases outside gene matches: 5. The CDR3 consists of 15 residues. CDR1 is MNHEY, CDR2 SVGAGI, per germline. CDR3 sequence (DNA): TGTGCCAGCAGTTACTCCGCCTGGACAGGGACTGAAGCTTTCTTT. Translated: CASSYSAWTGTEAFF.

V is TRBV5-1 and J is TRBJ2-3; 8 positions agree with TRBD2. Losses at the gene ends were 5 bases for V and 4 bases for J; bases not matched to a gene: 18. CDR3 length: 18 residues. Germline-derived CDR1 and CDR2 are SGHRS and YFSETQ. The CDR3 DNA follows: TGCGCCAGCAGAGAGGCGGGAGGTACGGGTGTTCGCGCAGATACGCAGTATTTT. Translation: CASREAGGTGVRADTQYF. Full variable domain (outside the CDR3, taken from reference TRBV5-1 and TRBJ2-3): KAGVTQTPRYLIKTRGQQVTLSCSPISGHRSVSWYQQTPGQGLQFLFEYFSETQRNKGNFPGRFSGRQFSNSRSEMNVSTLELGDSALYLCASREAGGTGVRADTQYFGPGTRLTVL.

The rearrangement joins TRBV6-6 to TRBJ2-3, with TRBD2 as a possible D gene (5 bases). V was clipped by 2 bases and J by 10 bases, with 13 bases between them. The V gene's germline CDR1 is MNHNY and CDR2 SVGAGI (reference sequence). The CDR3 is 13 residues long. CDR3 residues: CASSYGSLSAQYF. CDR3 bases: TGTGCCAGCAGTTACGGGAGTCTGTCTGCGCAGTATTTT.

The gene calls are TRBV28 and TRBJ1-4; TRBD1 agrees at 10 bases. The germline CDR1 and CDR2 sequences are MDHEN and SYDVKM. The CDR3 loop spans 15 amino acids. The ends lost 2 bases at V and 8 bases at J; junction bases unmatched: 5. DNA of the CDR3: TGTGCCAGCAGTTTAAAGCGGGACAGGGGAGAAAAACTGTTTTTT. It translates to CASSLKRDRGEKLFF.

The rearrangement joins TRBV21-1 to TRBJ1-2; TRBD1 is the table's D call and was not checked against the DNA. TRBV21-1 is a recognized pseudogene. CDR3 size: 18 residues. The CDR3 protein is CASSKAEAGHHVNYGYTF. The CDR3 DNA follows: TGTGCCAGCAGCAAAGCCGAGGCAGGGCATCACGTTAACTATGGCTACACCTTC.

V usage is TRBV4-1 and J usage is TRBJ2-5, with D possibly matching TRBD2 (6 bases). Between the trimmed V and J ends, which lost 4 bases and 0 bases, there was a span of 9 bases. The CDR3 sequence is 14 residues long. The germline V gene encodes CDR1 MGHRA and CDR2 YSYEKL. CDR3: CASSLGTHQETQYF. The CDR3 region has the DNA TGCGCCAGCAGCCTCGGGACTCACCAAGAGACCCAGTACTTC.

This sequence joins TRBV27 and TRBJ2-7; 10 nucleotides match TRBD2. This CDR3 comprises 15 residues. With 6 bases clipped from V and 5 bases from J, the junction kept 10 bases outside the gene matches. Germline CDR1 and CDR2: MNHEY and SMNVEV (reference sequence). CDR3 residues: CASRNTSGKVHEQYF. CDR3 DNA: TGTGCCAGCAGGAACACTAGCGGGAAGGTCCACGAGCAGTACTTC.

This clone has a single count. Compared with germline, one end of the junction differs, possibly owing to a read error. The rearrangement uses TRBV7-9 and TRBJ1-5; 8 bases match TRBD1. The germline gives CDR1 SEHNR, CDR2 FQNEAQ (reference sequence). This CDR3 region has 19 residues. Here the CDR3 reads CSSSLASVGRGLDNQPQHF. As DNA, the CDR3 is TGTTCCAGCAGCTTAGCTTCAGTGGGCAGGGGGCTTGACAATCAGCCCCAGCATTTT.

The V call is TRBV5-1, the J call TRBJ1-1; 10 bases match TRBD1. The CDR3 covers 15 residues. Trimming at V came to 2 bases and at J to 2 bases, leaving 3 bases not matched to a gene. Germline V gene lookup returns CDR1 SGHRS and CDR2 YFSETQ. CDR3 DNA sequence: TGCGCCAGCAGCTTCCGGACAGGGGGAAACACTGAAGCTTTCTTT. Protein: CASSFRTGGNTEAFF.

The genes are TRBV28 and TRBJ2-2, with TRBD1 identical over 7 bases. There are 16 residues in the CDR3. Germline CDR1 is MDHEN and CDR2 is SYDVKM. Trimming cost V 5 bases and J 7 bases; bases outside gene matches: 13. The CDR3 DNA is TGTGCCAGCAGTGTCACCGGGACAGTCTGGGGCGGGGAGCTGTTTTTT. Encoded protein: CASSVTGTVWGGELFF.

The gene calls are TRBV7-9 and TRBJ2-1, with D possibly matching TRBD2 (6 bases). Trimming cost V 7 bases and J 8 bases, with 18 bases left between them. CDR3 size: 14 residues. Germline-derived CDR1 and CDR2 are SEHNR and FQNEAQ (reference sequence). In nucleotides, the CDR3 is TGTGCCAGCACGTACGGGACTCTCTCCTATGAGCAGTTCTTC. Residues: CASTYGTLSYEQFF.

The V call is TRBV7-9, the J call TRBJ1-6; D remains ambiguous. This CDR3 spans 14 amino acids. V lost 1 base and J 4 bases, leaving 5 bases between the germline ends. CDR1 is SEHNR, CDR2 FQNEAQ, per germline (reference sequence). CDR3 coding DNA: TGTGCCAGCAGCTTAGAGCCGTATAATTCACCCCTCCACTTT. Protein product: CASSLEPYNSPLHF.

This sequence joins TRBV10-3 and TRBJ2-5; 10 nucleotides line up with TRBD2. The trim removed 0 bases at V and 3 bases at J, leaving 4 bases unmatched. The CDR3 is 16 residues long. Germline lookup yields CDR1 ENHRY and CDR2 SYGVKD. CDR3 sequence: CAISESPSGGEETQYF. The CDR3 region has the DNA TGTGCCATCAGTGAGTCCCCCAGCGGGGGGGAAGAGACCCAGTACTTC.

The rearrangement uses TRBV7-6 and TRBJ1-3, with D perhaps TRBD1 (5 bases). Per the germline V gene, CDR1 is SGHVS and CDR2 is FNYEAQ. V was cut by 5 bases and J by 2 bases, with 13 bases left in between. This CDR3 is built from 15 residues. The CDR3 DNA is TGTGCCAGCAGCGGGTCAGGGTTTGCTGGAAACACCATATATTTT. Residues: CASSGSGFAGNTIYF.